Shown below are 13 T cell receptor beta chains from a single sample sequenced in a study of blood T cells in healthy people across ages. Next came a second PCR, run for about 7 to 12 cycles, which used a sample-barcoded 5' primer along with a J-beta primer mix. TCRdb re-called the 5' RACE reads through MiXCR, storing one row per CDR3 protein. Of 1.5 million to 2 million distinct CDR3 sequences detected, 25% to 30% appear once; the ten largest clones hold about 7.7%. Sequencing input: blood. The receptors were sampled from a woman in her twenties or thirties in good health.

This clonotype came up many times. The CDR3 sequence is CASSRTNYEQYF. The CDR3 DNA reads as TGTGCCAGCAGCCGGACTAACTACGAGCAGTACTTC. The chain has TRBV7-9 and TRBJ2-7; D is possibly TRBD2 (6 bases). In germline, CDR1 is SEHNR, CDR2 FQNEAQ (reference sequence). V lost 5 bases and J lost 3, with 8 bases in between. This CDR3 has 12 amino acids.

The chain couples TRBV4-1 to TRBJ1-1, with 9 bases aligning to TRBD1. With V trimmed by 3 bases and J by 3 bases, 5 bases remained unmatched. This CDR3 is 15 amino acids long. Per germline, CDR1 MGHRA and CDR2 YSYEKL. The CDR3 nucleotides read TGCGCCAGCAGCCAGGACCGGGACAGGGACACTGAAGCTTTCTTT. Translation: CASSQDRDRDTEAFF.

Comment on this clonotype: The germline gene is not matched at one end of the junction; a read error may be the cause. The chain employs TRBV14 and TRBJ2-7, with D perhaps TRBD1 or TRBD2 (7 bases each). The CDR3 extends over 14 amino acids. CDR1 is SGHDN, CDR2 FVKESK, per germline. The CDR3 nucleotides are TGTACCAGCAGCCCAGGGGGAGGGCGCTACGAGCAGTACTTC. This gives the protein CTSSPGGGRYEQYF.

The chain combines TRBV7-8 with TRBJ2-1, with a weak D call TRBD2 (6 bases). This CDR3 is 14 amino acids long. Germline V gene lookup returns CDR1 SGHVS and CDR2 FQNEAQ. The V end lost 3 bases, the J end lost 8 bases, and 14 bases lay between the germline ends. CDR3: CASSFPGLPDEQFF. Written as DNA, the CDR3 is TGTGCCAGCAGCTTTCCGGGACTTCCCGATGAGCAGTTCTTC.

The gene calls are TRBV3-1 and TRBJ1-5, with a weak D call TRBD1 (6 bases). The length of the CDR3 is 15 residues. Trimming left V 5 bases short and J 7 bases short, with 18 bases between. The V gene's germline CDR1 is LGHDT and CDR2 YNNKEL (reference sequence). Written as DNA, the CDR3 is TGTGCCAGCAGCTTCGGGTGGGGGGCCGAGCAGCCCCAGCATTTT. Protein sequence: CASSFGWGAEQPQHF.

This sequence joins TRBV30 and TRBJ2-5; a possible D gene is TRBD2 (6 bases). V lost 2 bases, J lost 9 bases, and 16 bases lay in between. The CDR3 consists of 13 residues. The germline gives CDR1 GTSNPN, CDR2 SVGIG (reference sequence). The CDR3 DNA sequence: TGTGCCTGGAGTACGACCCAAACGGGGGCCCAGTACTTC. Its protein is CAWSTTQTGAQYF.

This clonotype showed up just a few times. V is TRBV6-5 and J is TRBJ1-1; D unclear. This CDR3 is 14 amino acids long. Trimming took off 5 bases at V and 0 bases at J, with 10 bases between the two ends. Germline CDR1 MNHEY, CDR2 SVGAGI. CDR3 sequence (DNA): TGTGCCAGCAGTCAAGGATCGTTGAACACTGAAGCTTTCTTT. This sequence encodes CASSQGSLNTEAFF.

This clonotype was counted many times. J is TRBJ2-5 and V is TRBV7-2; 14 nucleotides match TRBD2. The CDR3 is 17 residues long. The V segment lost 5 bases and the J segment 4 bases; nucleotides outside the gene matches: 9. CDR1 and CDR2 from the germline V gene are SGHTA and FQGNSA. CDR3 in amino acids: CASSLLSGTSGRETQYF. CDR3 sequence (DNA): TGTGCCAGCAGCCTCCTGTCTGGGACTAGCGGGAGAGAGACCCAGTACTTC.

There are many counts of this clonotype. V and J are TRBV7-9 and TRBJ2-5; perhaps TRBD2 as D (6 bases). V was pared by 5 bases and J by 9 bases, with 16 bases between. Germline assignment: CDR1 SEHNR and CDR2 FQNEAQ (reference sequence). CDR3 length: 13 amino acids. In DNA form, the CDR3 reads TGTGCCAGCAGCCTCGGAGGGGTGGAGGCCCAGTACTTC. Its translation: CASSLGGVEAQYF.

This clonotype turned up a few times. This chain connects TRBV20-1 to TRBJ2-7, with 7 bases identical to TRBD2. The length of the CDR3 is 12 residues. The germline CDR1 and CDR2 sequences are DFQATT and SNEGSKA (reference sequence). The V and J ends lost 6 bases and 5 bases, in that order; junction bases with no gene match: 7. The DNA of the CDR3 is TGCAGTGCGAGACGCGGGGGACACGAGCAGTACTTC. Protein: CSARRGGHEQYF.

This clonotype was detected a few times. This chain uses TRBV7-9 with TRBJ2-7, with D perhaps TRBD1 (6 bases). Trimming removed 6 bases from V and 0 bases from J, with 24 bases in between. CDR1 SEHNR and CDR2 FQNEAQ come from the germline V gene (reference sequence). The CDR3 consists of 18 residues. The CDR3 DNA reads as TGTGCCAGCAGTTGGACAGTCAAACTCTTAGAAGACTCCTACGAGCAGTACTTC. Translated, it gives CASSWTVKLLEDSYEQYF.

This clonotype was seen many times. The V gene is TRBV18, the J gene TRBJ1-1; the D gene is possibly TRBD1 (5 bases). V lost 8 bases and J lost 1, with 11 bases in between. The CDR3 has 13 residues. Looked up from germline, CDR1 is KGHSH and CDR2 is LQKENI. Here the CDR3 reads CASSSTENTEAFF. CDR3 in DNA: TGTGCCAGCAGCTCGACAGAGAACACTGAAGCTTTCTTT.

This clonotype was picked up many times. The DNA of the CDR3 is TGCAGTGCTAGAGAAGGACAGGGGTATGGCTACACCTTC. Its protein is CSAREGQGYGYTF. The rearrangement joins TRBV20-1 to TRBJ1-2, with 9 bases that match TRBD1. The germline V gene encodes CDR1 DFQATT and CDR2 SNEGSKA (reference sequence). The CDR3 is 13 residues long. V trimming: 0 bases; J trimming: 5 bases; junction bases outside the gene matches: 1.